The 17 T cell receptor beta chains below were found in one sample sequenced in a study of vaccination effects on CD4 cells after COVID-19. Viral peptide pools were used in the ViraFEST assay to expand antigen-specific CD4+ T cells, and sequencing came afterward. CD4+ T cells were isolated after nine to ten days of culture. All vaccine recipients tested negative for nucleocapsid antibodies and had never contracted SARS-CoV-2 infection. The antigens for these receptors are not known. Profiling relied on immunoSEQ multiplex PCR, and the TCRdb table lists in-frame clones only, not all of them. The sample lists about 21,000 clones, over 65% seen once, with 26% in the top ten. The sample was CD4+ T cells from PBMCs cultured with HCoV-NL63 spike peptides, taken before COVID-19 vaccination. The receptors were sampled from a human donor who received a COVID-19 vaccine.

The rearrangement joins TRBV5-1 to TRBJ1-2, with 7 positions matching TRBD1. V lost 0 bases, J lost 4 bases, and 3 bases stayed unmatched. CDR1 and CDR2 (germline): SGHRS, YFSETQ. CDR3 length equals 14 residues. The CDR3, as DNA: TGCGCCAGCAGCTTGGGGACAGGTAGCTATGGCTACACCTTC. As protein: CASSLGTGSYGYTF.

This clone was counted a few times. The genes are TRBV5-1 and TRBJ2-1; no firm D call. This CDR3 region has 16 residues. Trimming took off 2 bases at V and 0 bases at J, with 12 bases between the two ends. Germline assignment: CDR1 SGHRS and CDR2 YFSETQ. The CDR3 DNA follows: TGCGCCAGCAGCTTTGGCGGACCCAGCTCCTACAATGAGCAGTTCTTC. It yields the protein CASSFGGPSSYNEQFF.

The V call is TRBV12-3 or TRBV12-4, the J call TRBJ1-2; D is perhaps TRBD1 (5 bases). V was clipped by 6 bases and J by 5 bases, with 10 bases between them. The CDR3 has 12 amino acids. This CDR3 is CASRGATYGYTF. CDR3 coding DNA: TGTGCCAGCAGAGGGGCGACGTATGGCTACACCTTC.

V and J are TRBV2 and TRBJ2-1; D might be TRBD2 (6 bases). The V end was cut by 11 bases, the J end by 9 bases, with 23 bases between. The CDR3 runs to 14 residues. Germline CDR1 reads SNHLY; CDR2 reads FYNNEI. The CDR3 DNA sequence: TGTGCCTGCCCTGTCGGAGGGGAAACTGGTGAGCAGTTCTTC. Protein: CACPVGGETGEQFF.

The table lists this clone with a few counts. The chain recombines TRBV6-5 with TRBJ1-2; 8 nucleotides line up with TRBD1. Germline CDR1 and CDR2: MNHEY and SVGAGI. This CDR3 is 15 amino acids long. J gave up 4 bases and V 0 bases, and 4 bases lay outside the gene matches. The CDR3 coding sequence is TGTGCCAGCAGTTACTCGAACCAGGGGGCCTATGGCTACACCTTC. Translated, it gives CASSYSNQGAYGYTF.

V usage is TRBV12-5 and J usage is TRBJ1-5, with a tentative D call TRBD1 (6 bases). The V and J ends lost 3 bases and 1 base respectively, with 10 bases between them. The germline gives CDR1 LGHNT, CDR2 FRNRAP. The CDR3 spans 15 residues. CDR3 sequence reads: CASGLGGGSNQPQHF. The CDR3 coding sequence is TGTGCTAGTGGTTTAGGGGGGGGCAGCAATCAGCCCCAGCATTTT.

The CDR3 reads CSASNRVGANSNQPQHF. CDR3 nucleotides: TGCAGTGCTAGTAACAGGGTAGGGGCCAATAGCAATCAGCCCCAGCATTTT. The chain combines TRBV20-1 with TRBJ1-5; D may be TRBD1 (6 bases). CDR3 length: 17 amino acids. Trimming removed 3 bases at V and 0 bases at J, with 18 bases between. Germline assignment: CDR1 DFQATT and CDR2 SNEGSKA (reference sequence).

The genes are TRBV19 and TRBJ1-5; the match to TRBD1 covers 7 bases. V was clipped by 8 bases and J by 0 bases; unmatched bases: 4. Germline-derived CDR1 and CDR2 are LNHDA and SQIVND (reference sequence). CDR3 length: 14 amino acids. Here the CDR3 reads CASRTGRSNQPQHF. DNA of the CDR3: TGTGCCAGTCGGACAGGCCGTAGCAATCAGCCCCAGCATTTT.

The genes are TRBV7-2 and TRBJ1-1; D is undetermined. The V gene lost 3 bases and the J gene lost 1 base, with 6 bases spanning the gap. CDR3 length equals 13 residues. Germline lookup yields CDR1 SGHTA and CDR2 FQGNSA. The CDR3 bases are TGTGCCAGCAGCTTCGCAGAGAACACTGAAGCTTTCTTT. This sequence encodes CASSFAENTEAFF.

The chain joins TRBV28 to TRBJ1-2; D is unclear. The CDR3 is 14 residues long. V was pared by 2 bases and J by 7 bases, with 14 bases between. Germline values: CDR1 MDHEN, CDR2 SYDVKM. CDR3 residues: CASSLPWQPFGYTF. DNA for the CDR3: TGTGCCAGCAGTTTACCGTGGCAGCCTTTTGGCTACACCTTC.

This chain uses TRBV12-3 or TRBV12-4 with TRBJ1-5; no reliable D call. CDR3 length equals 13 residues. The ends were cut back, 6 bases at V and 4 bases at J, with 10 bases in the middle. The CDR3 DNA is TGTGCCAGCAGCACACCGCGAAATCAGCCCCAGCATTTT. Its translation: CASSTPRNQPQHF.

This chain connects TRBV10-3 to TRBJ2-1; the D gene could be TRBD1 or TRBD2 (5 bases each). Germline-derived CDR1 and CDR2 are ENHRY and SYGVKD. CDR3 length: 12 amino acids. The germline V and J ends were trimmed by 10 bases and 8 bases, with 15 bases remaining between them. The CDR3 bases are TGTGCCAGTACCGGGACCAACGATGAGCAGTTCTTC. Translated, it gives CASTGTNDEQFF.

The chain carries TRBV3-1 (or the pseudogene TRBV3-2) and TRBJ1-4; 12 bases match TRBD1. V was pared by 6 bases and J by 8 bases, with 4 bases of the junction left unmatched. There are 14 residues in the CDR3. Germline V lookup: CDR1 LGHDT, CDR2 YNNKEL (reference sequence). The CDR3 loop reads CASRGQGAGEKLFF. The CDR3 coding sequence is TGTGCCAGCAGGGGACAGGGGGCTGGAGAAAAACTGTTTTTT.

V gene TRBV6-5 combines with J gene TRBJ1-6; possible D gene TRBD1, 5 bases. Germline V gene data show CDR1 as MNHEY and CDR2 as SVGAGI. There are 15 residues in the CDR3. Trimming pared 8 bases from V and 0 bases from J, leaving 11 bases between. The CDR3 loop is CASEWGSSYNSPLHF. Written as DNA, the CDR3 is TGTGCCAGCGAGTGGGGGAGCTCCTATAATTCACCCCTCCACTTT.

The chain carries TRBV4-3 and TRBJ1-4; D may be TRBD1 (5 bases). The CDR3 is 14 amino acids. The germline gives CDR1 LGHNA, CDR2 YSLEER. Trimming pared 0 bases from V and 8 bases from J, leaving 10 bases between. The CDR3, as DNA: TGCGCCAGCAGCCAAGAGAGGGGTAGGGAAAAACTGTTTTTT. Residues: CASSQERGREKLFF.

The genes are TRBV3-1 (or the pseudogene TRBV3-2) and TRBJ2-1; D possibly matches TRBD1 or TRBD2 (5 bases each). Germline loops: CDR1 LGHDT, CDR2 YNNKEL (reference sequence). The CDR3 length is 17 residues. V gave up 4 bases and J gave up 8 bases, with 24 bases separating them. CDR3 in amino acids: CASSPALRDPISDEQFF. In nucleotides, the CDR3 is TGTGCCAGCAGCCCCGCCCTGAGGGACCCGATATCCGATGAGCAGTTCTTC.

This rearrangement joins TRBV9 to TRBJ2-5; D is ambiguous. The CDR3 spans 13 residues. Trimming removed 2 bases from V and 2 bases from J, with 7 bases in between. The germline gives CDR1 SGDLS, CDR2 YYNGEE. CDR3 loop: CASSVGLQETQYF. For the CDR3, the DNA is TGTGCCAGCAGCGTGGGCCTTCAAGAGACCCAGTACTTC.